This T cell receptor (beta chain) derives from a study of blood T cell repertoires in COVID-19. Study-wide background: Acute-phase and convalescent COVID-19 samples originated in the United States, Italy and Spain. Sources were T cells, B-cell-depleted T cells, or PBMCs; the material itself was cDNA or gDNA.

This CDR3 region has 14 residues. The germline V gene encodes CDR1 KGHSH and CDR2 LQKENI. V lost 6 bases to trimming and J lost 5 bases, with 13 bases between them. Authors' methods: Reference gene primer amplification in the assay estimated nucleated cell counts. TCRdb's copy holds only in-frame clones and misses some; the assay was immunoSEQ multiplex PCR. That table gives V, J and clone size, and the DNA gave D and trimming. The sample includes 200,000 or so clones, about 80% of them seen just once. Sequenced material: peripheral blood. The TCR sequence derives from a human donor with acute or convalescent COVID-19. The donor label of this sample is uncertain. The genes are TRBV18 and TRBJ1-4; maybe TRBD1 (6 bases). CDR3 DNA sequence: TGTGCCAGCTCTCAGTGGCAGGGGAATGAAAAACTGTTTTTT. Its translation is CASSQWQGNEKLFF. Variable domain in full (rest from reference TRBV18 and TRBJ1-4): NAGVMQNPRHLVRRRGQEARLRCSPMKGHSHVYWYRQLPEEGLKFMVYLQKENIIDESGMPKERFSAEFPKEGPSILRIQQVVRGDSAAYFCASSQWQGNEKLFFGSGTQLSVL.